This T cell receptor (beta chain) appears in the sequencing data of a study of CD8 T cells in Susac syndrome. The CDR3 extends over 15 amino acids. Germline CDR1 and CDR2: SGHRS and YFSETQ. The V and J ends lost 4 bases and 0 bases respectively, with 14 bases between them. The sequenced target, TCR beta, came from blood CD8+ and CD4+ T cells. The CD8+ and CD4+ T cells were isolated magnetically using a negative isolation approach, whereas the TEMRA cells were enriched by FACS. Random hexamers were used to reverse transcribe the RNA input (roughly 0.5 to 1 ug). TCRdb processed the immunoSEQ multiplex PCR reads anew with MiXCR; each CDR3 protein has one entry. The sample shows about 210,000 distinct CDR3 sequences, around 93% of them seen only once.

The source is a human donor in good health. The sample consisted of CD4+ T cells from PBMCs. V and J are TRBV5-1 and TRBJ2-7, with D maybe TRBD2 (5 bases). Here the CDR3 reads CASSLSRRSSYEQYF. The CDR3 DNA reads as TGCGCCAGCAGCCTTTCTAGGAGGAGCTCCTACGAGCAGTACTTC.